A selection of T cell receptor beta chains follows, all from one sample in a study of blood T cell repertoires in COVID-19. The table came from immunoSEQ multiplex PCR; TCRdb's copy has only in-frame clones and leaves some out. The repertoire has 150,000 to 200,000 clones, around nine tenths of them found once; the top ten carry approximately 0.5%. Sequencing was performed on peripheral blood. The origin of the receptors is a man in his fifties with acute or convalescent COVID-19. Each CDR3 is given with its conserved first and last residue. The order of the fields is J gene, V gene, D gene, clone size, CDR3 protein, CDR3 DNA. D genes are given only for firm matches. A clone size is listed for some rows: how often the clone was seen (once, few, many), or a class if it is expanded.

TRBJ1-1,TRBV19,NA,NA,CASSTQVNTEAFF,TGTGCCAGTAGTACACAGGTGAACACTGAAGCTTTCTTT
TRBJ1-4,TRBV7-9,TRBD1,NA,CASSMGQSNEKLFF,TGTGCCAGCAGCATGGGACAGAGTAATGAAAAACTGTTTTTT
TRBJ2-3,TRBV2,TRBD2,NA,CASIWEGPPDTQYF,TGTGCCAGCATTTGGGAGGGTCCCCCAGATACGCAGTATTTT
TRBJ1-2,TRBV6-5,NA,NA,CASRARRVEGGYTF,TGTGCCAGCAGGGCCCGGCGGGTTGAAGGTGGCTACACCTTC
TRBJ2-1,TRBV19,NA,NA,CASSPNGGSYNEQFF,TGTGCCAGTAGTCCTAACGGAGGCTCCTACAATGAGCAGTTCTTC
TRBJ1-5,TRBV6-5,NA,NA,CASSYDRNQPQHF,TGTGCCAGCAGTTATGACAGGAATCAGCCCCAGCATTTT
TRBJ2-3,TRBV7-2,TRBD2,NA,CASSLAPGGGDTQYF,TGTGCCAGCAGCTTAGCTCCGGGGGGGGGCGATACGCAGTATTTT
TRBJ2-5,TRBV7-9,TRBD2,NA,CASREGNEETQYF,TGTGCCAGCCGGGAGGGAAACGAAGAGACCCAGTACTTC
TRBJ2-2,TRBV6-6,TRBD2,NA,CASRGLAGLTGELFF,TGTGCCAGCAGAGGACTAGCGGGACTCACCGGGGAGCTGTTTTTT
TRBJ2-3,TRBV7-2,TRBD1,NA,CASSLVGTGAVDTQYF,TGTGCCAGCAGCTTAGTTGGGACAGGGGCTGTAGATACGCAGTATTTT
TRBJ2-7,TRBV27,TRBD1,NA,CASSRDRVYEQYF,TGTGCCAGCAGCCGGGACAGGGTCTACGAGCAGTACTTC
TRBJ2-3,TRBV9,TRBD1,once,CASSVGQGATADTQYF,TGTGCCAGCAGCGTCGGACAGGGGGCAACGGCAGATACGCAGTATTTT
TRBJ2-1,TRBV11-1,TRBD2,NA,CASSKLAGGLNEQFF,TGTGCCAGCAGCAAACTAGCGGGGGGGCTAAATGAGCAGTTCTTC
TRBJ2-1,TRBV7-9,TRBD1,NA,CASSRDGTAEQFF,TGTGCCAGCAGCCGAGATGGGACAGCCGAGCAGTTCTTC
TRBJ1-1,TRBV19,NA,NA,CASKPREMNTEAFF,TGTGCCAGTAAGCCCAGGGAAATGAACACTGAAGCTTTCTTT
TRBJ1-3,TRBV18,NA,NA,CASSPMGDSSGNTIYF,TGTGCCAGCTCACCAATGGGCGACAGCTCTGGAAACACCATATATTTT
TRBJ2-2,TRBV28,TRBD1,NA,CASRAPGTGDTGELFF,TGTGCCAGCAGAGCCCCCGGGACAGGAGACACCGGGGAGCTGTTTTTT
TRBJ2-1,TRBV4-1,TRBD2,NA,CASSQETSGSTWHEQFF,TGCGCCAGCAGCCAGGAGACTAGCGGGAGTACGTGGCATGAGCAGTTCTTC
TRBJ1-3,TRBV11-2,TRBD1,NA,CASTQTGTGNTIYF,TGTGCCAGCACCCAGACAGGGACTGGAAACACCATATATTTT
TRBJ2-3,TRBV5-1,TRBD2,NA,CASSFAGTSATYTDTQYF,TGCGCCAGCAGTTTCGCCGGGACTAGCGCGACATATACAGATACGCAGTATTTT
TRBJ1-2,TRBV6-6,NA,NA,CASSRQEAEGYTF,TGTGCCAGCAGCCGACAGGAGGCGGAAGGCTACACCTTC
TRBJ2-3,TRBV7-2,TRBD2,NA,CASSLAPAGGGSDTQYF,TGTGCCAGCAGCTTAGCCCCCGCGGGGGGAGGTTCTGATACGCAGTATTTT
TRBJ1-3,TRBV7-2,NA,NA,CASSLEASGTVRHTIYF,TGTGCCAGCAGCCTAGAAGCGTCCGGGACTGTGAGACACACCATATATTTT
TRBJ1-1,TRBV19,TRBD1,NA,CASSIEGTGTNTEAFF,TGTGCCAGTAGTATAGAAGGGACAGGGACGAACACTGAAGCTTTCTTT
TRBJ1-1,TRBV27,TRBD1,NA,CASSLSPDRGRRTEAFF,TGTGCCAGCAGTTTATCCCCGGACAGGGGGCGCAGGACTGAAGCTTTCTTT
TRBJ1-5,TRBV19,TRBD1,NA,CASSSRQGASNQPQHF,TGTGCCAGTAGTTCAAGACAGGGGGCGAGCAATCAGCCCCAGCATTTT
TRBJ1-1,TRBV19,NA,NA,CASSIPGVGTEAFF,TGTGCCAGTAGTATCCCAGGGGTGGGCACTGAAGCTTTCTTT
TRBJ2-1,TRBV6-1,TRBD2,NA,CASSDTRTSGHEQFF,TGTGCCAGCAGTGATACCAGGACTAGCGGACATGAGCAGTTCTTC
TRBJ2-5,TRBV6-5,TRBD2,once,CASSPGGTTRETQYF,TGTGCCAGCAGTCCCGGGGGGACTACCCGGGAGACCCAGTACTTC
TRBJ1-2,TRBV29-1,TRBD1,NA,CSAALIRDREAYGYTF,TGCAGCGCTGCGCTCATACGGGACAGGGAGGCCTATGGCTACACCTTC
TRBJ2-3,TRBV19,TRBD2,NA,CASSMGDYTDTQYF,TGTGCCAGTAGTATGGGGGACTACACAGATACGCAGTATTTT
TRBJ2-1,TRBV7-3,TRBD2,NA,CASSLTPGGTRSSYNEQFF,TGTGCCAGCAGCTTAACCCCGGGGGGGACTCGTAGCTCCTACAATGAGCAGTTCTTC
TRBJ2-2,TRBV27,TRBD1,once,CASSRQGQHRELFF,TGTGCCAGCAGCCGACAGGGTCAACACCGGGAGCTGTTTTTT
TRBJ2-2,TRBV6-2/TRBV6-3,NA,few,CASSYGLAVDTGELFF,TGTGCCAGCAGTTACGGGTTAGCGGTCGACACCGGGGAGCTGTTTTTT
TRBJ2-4,TRBV5-1,TRBD1,NA,CASSLNRDREVDIQYF,TGCGCCAGCAGCCTTAACCGGGACAGGGAGGTAGACATTCAGTACTTC
TRBJ1-2,TRBV5-5,NA,NA,CASSLGLGEGGYTF,TGTGCCAGCAGCTTGGGGCTCGGGGAGGGCGGCTACACCTTC
TRBJ1-5,TRBV6-6,TRBD1,NA,CASSYFDRALRQPQHF,TGTGCCAGCAGTTACTTCGACAGGGCCCTCCGTCAGCCCCAGCATTTT
TRBJ2-1,TRBV5-1,TRBD2,NA,CASSLILAGAPNNEQFF,TGCGCCAGCAGCTTGATTTTAGCGGGAGCTCCTAACAATGAGCAGTTCTTC
TRBJ1-6,TRBV14,NA,NA,CASSQVPLSSYNSPLHF,TGTGCCAGCAGCCAAGTGCCGCTTAGCTCCTATAATTCACCCCTCCACTTT
TRBJ1-2,TRBV28,NA,NA,CASGIPGQNYGYTF,TGTGCCAGCGGGATTCCAGGACAGAACTATGGCTACACCTTC
TRBJ2-5,TRBV21-1,NA,NA,CASSKDGLAFQETQYF,TGTGCCAGCAGCAAAGATGGACTAGCCTTCCAAGAGACCCAGTACTTC
TRBJ2-2,TRBV7-9,NA,NA,CASSLKGFGRNTGELFF,TGTGCCAGCAGCTTAAAAGGGTTTGGGAGGAACACCGGGGAGCTGTTTTTT
TRBJ2-5,TRBV5-1,TRBD2,NA,CASSLAAGTSRETQYF,TGCGCCAGCAGCTTGGCCGCCGGGACTAGTAGAGAGACCCAGTACTTC
TRBJ2-3,TRBV5-5,TRBD1,NA,CASSYGQGTDTQYF,TGTGCCAGCAGCTACGGACAGGGGACAGATACGCAGTATTTT
TRBJ2-3,TRBV10-2,TRBD2,NA,CATLLAGITDTQYF,TGCGCCACCCTACTAGCGGGGATCACAGATACGCAGTATTTT
TRBJ2-1,TRBV4-1,TRBD1,NA,CASSQIGTGRSEQFF,TGCGCCAGCAGCCAGATCGGGACAGGGAGAAGTGAGCAGTTCTTC
TRBJ2-3,TRBV28,NA,NA,CASTRTGADTQYF,TGTGCCAGCACTCGGACGGGGGCAGATACGCAGTATTTT
TRBJ2-6,TRBV4-2,NA,NA,CASSQDLSGANVLTF,TGTGCCAGCAGCCAAGATCTTTCTGGGGCCAACGTCCTGACTTTC
TRBJ2-6,TRBV6-5,NA,NA,CASSYSIYSGANVLTF,TGTGCCAGCAGTTACTCAATATACTCTGGGGCCAACGTCCTGACTTTC
TRBJ2-1,TRBV7-2,TRBD2,NA,CASSLRAQLLAGGGNEQFF,TGTGCCAGCAGCCTAAGGGCCCAATTACTAGCGGGAGGGGGGAATGAGCAGTTCTTC
TRBJ1-1,TRBV14,TRBD1,NA,CASSQGTGKGTEAFF,TGTGCCAGCAGCCAAGGGACAGGGAAGGGCACTGAAGCTTTCTTT
TRBJ2-1,TRBV5-1,TRBD2,NA,CASSLTLAGYNEQFF,TGCGCCAGCAGCTTGACACTAGCGGGTTACAATGAGCAGTTCTTC
TRBJ1-3,TRBV5-1,NA,NA,CASSYITGSTGGNTIYF,TGCGCCAGCAGCTACATTACAGGGTCAACGGGAGGAAACACCATATATTTT